This passage covers 15 T cell receptor beta chains from one sample sequenced in a study of blood T cell repertoires in COVID-19. TCRdb keeps only in-frame clones here, not all; method: immunoSEQ multiplex PCR. The repertoire holds hundreds of thousands of clones, with approximately 91% as singletons. Sequenced sample: peripheral blood. Receptors were obtained from a man between 60 and 70 years old who had recovered from COVID-19.

Concerning this clone: Compared with germline, one end of the junction differs, possibly owing to a read error. J is TRBJ2-7 and V is TRBV4-1; 7 bases align to TRBD2. The germline V gene has CDR1 MGHRA and CDR2 YSYEKL. The CDR3 loop spans 14 amino acids. The CDR3 sequence is CASSQRDSGRERYF. The DNA of the CDR3 is TGCGCCAGCAGCCAAAGGGACTCGGGGCGGGAGCGGTACTTC.

The chain uses TRBV6-5 and TRBJ2-1, with TRBD1 matching 8 bases. V was clipped by 2 bases and J by 5 bases; unmatched bases: 5. This CDR3 comprises 15 residues. Germline V gene sequence: CDR1 MNHEY, CDR2 SVGAGI. This CDR3 reads CASSYRQGKNNEQFF. DNA of the CDR3: TGTGCCAGCAGTTACCGACAGGGGAAGAACAATGAGCAGTTCTTC.

This rearrangement joins TRBV3-1 (or the pseudogene TRBV3-2) to TRBJ1-6, with D unresolved. CDR3 length: 16 residues. Germline V lookup: CDR1 LGHDT, CDR2 YNNKEL (reference sequence). Trimming pared 6 bases from V and 7 bases from J, leaving 19 bases between. The CDR3 sequence: CASSINSLQRNSPLHF. CDR3 DNA: TGTGCCAGCAGTATTAACAGTTTACAACGGAATTCACCCCTCCACTTT.

A single count supports this clone. The gene calls are TRBV6-4 and TRBJ2-1; D is undetermined. CDR1 is MRHNA and CDR2 is SNTAGT in the germline V gene. The length of the CDR3 is 12 residues. The V and J ends lost 2 bases and 9 bases respectively, with 8 bases between them. CDR3 sequence reads: CASSDRVGEQFF. For the CDR3, the DNA is TGTGCCAGCAGTGACCGGGTGGGTGAGCAGTTCTTC.

This clone came up a few times. The rearrangement uses TRBV19 and TRBJ1-5; D perhaps matches TRBD1 (6 bases). This CDR3 has 14 residues. The V gene's germline CDR1 is LNHDA and CDR2 SQIVND (reference sequence). Trimming stripped 7 bases from V and 2 bases from J, with 12 bases between. For the CDR3, the DNA is TGTGCCAGTATGACAGGCCTTCGCAATCAGCCCCAGCATTTT. Protein product: CASMTGLRNQPQHF.

The gene calls are TRBV5-6 and TRBJ1-5, with D hard to call. The CDR3 runs to 15 residues. Trimming stripped 2 bases from V and 2 bases from J, with 11 bases between. Germline assignment: CDR1 SGHDT and CDR2 YYEEEE. CDR3 sequence (DNA): TGTGCCAGCAGCTTTCAACGGAGGGGCAATCAGCCCCAGCATTTT. This encodes CASSFQRRGNQPQHF.

The chain couples TRBV7-9 to TRBJ2-1; weak D call: TRBD2 (11 bases). Per germline, CDR1 SEHNR and CDR2 FQNEAQ (reference sequence). The ends were cut back, 8 bases at V and 2 bases at J, with 22 bases in the middle. CDR3 length: 17 amino acids. CDR3 sequence: CASRQGATSGTYNEQFF. CDR3 coding DNA: TGTGCCAGCCGACAGGGGGCGACTAGCGGGACCTACAATGAGCAGTTCTTC.

The chain is built from TRBV4-2 and TRBJ1-5, with 9 bases that match TRBD1. The CDR3 is 16 amino acids. Germline values: CDR1 LGHNA, CDR2 YNFKEQ. J lost 6 bases, V lost 0 bases, and 6 bases had no gene match. In nucleotides, the CDR3 is TGTGCCAGCAGCCAAGAGGGACAGGGCCTCCCTCAGCCCCAGCATTTT. Translated, it gives CASSQEGQGLPQPQHF.

This chain uses TRBV14 with TRBJ1-4; TRBD1 matches 8 bases. The V segment lost 2 bases and the J segment 7 bases; nucleotides outside the gene matches: 6. The germline V gene has CDR1 SGHDN and CDR2 FVKESK. The CDR3 sequence is 15 residues long. In DNA, the CDR3 is TGTGCCAGCAGCCAACTCGGGACAGGTTCTGAAAAACTGTTTTTT. This sequence encodes CASSQLGTGSEKLFF. Complete variable domain (other parts from reference TRBV14 and TRBJ1-4): EAGVTQFPSHSVIEKGQTVTLRCDPISGHDNLYWYRRVMGKEIKFLLHFVKESKQDESGMPNNRFLAERTGGTYSTLKVQPAELEDSGVYFCASSQLGTGSEKLFFGSGTQLSVL.

V and J are TRBV5-6 and TRBJ1-6, with TRBD1 matching 8 bases. Trimming removed 1 base from V and 11 bases from J; junction bases left unmatched: 5. The CDR3 extends over 14 amino acids. Germline CDR1 SGHDT, CDR2 YYEEEE. CDR3 in amino acids: CASSLWTGPPPLHF. In nucleotides, the CDR3 is TGTGCCAGCAGCTTGTGGACAGGGCCCCCACCCCTCCACTTT.

CDR3 nucleotide sequence: TGCAGCGTTGGACAGGCCAACTATGGCTACACCTTC. Translating it yields CSVGQANYGYTF. This chain joins TRBV29-1 and TRBJ1-2; maybe TRBD1 (6 bases). The CDR3 is 12 residues long. Trimming took off 4 bases at V and 2 bases at J, with 8 bases between the two ends. Germline loops: CDR1 SQVTM, CDR2 ANQGSEA.

This clone showed up just once. The chain joins TRBV4-1 to TRBJ2-2, with 11 bases aligning to TRBD2. The CDR3 extends over 17 amino acids. The V gene's germline CDR1 is MGHRA and CDR2 YSYEKL. V lost 0 bases to trimming and J lost 7 bases; unmatched junction nucleotides: 7. The CDR3 protein is CASSQDALAGGYGELFF. The DNA of the CDR3 is TGCGCCAGCAGCCAAGATGCCCTAGCGGGGGGCTACGGGGAGCTGTTTTTT.

The chain carries TRBV11-2 and TRBJ2-1, with 8 bases matching TRBD1. Germline V lookup: CDR1 SGHAT, CDR2 FQNNGV. With V trimmed by 5 bases and J by 0 bases, 12 bases remained unmatched. This CDR3 contains 18 residues. CDR3 sequence: CASSPRAGGKSSYNEQFF. The DNA of the CDR3 is TGTGCCAGCAGCCCCCGGGCAGGGGGCAAAAGCTCCTACAATGAGCAGTTCTTC.

The CDR3 DNA reads TGTGCCAGCAACTTGGGGGGACAGGGACAGACCCAGTACTTC. This translates into CASNLGGQGQTQYF. The rearrangement links TRBV28 to TRBJ2-5, with 9 nucleotides matching TRBD1. Trimming at V came to 7 bases and at J to 6 bases, leaving 9 bases not matched to a gene. The germline V gene encodes CDR1 MDHEN and CDR2 SYDVKM. The CDR3 totals 14 residues.

The chain recombines TRBV5-4 with TRBJ2-2, with D possibly being TRBD1 (6 bases). Trimming cost V 5 bases and J 0 bases, with 11 bases left between them. The germline gives CDR1 SGHNT, CDR2 YYREEE (reference sequence). The CDR3 has 15 residues. For the CDR3, the DNA is TGTGCCAGCAGTGCCGGGACACCGAACACCGGGGAGCTGTTTTTT. Its translation is CASSAGTPNTGELFF.